This TCR beta chain is from a study of T-cell reconstitution after alpha-beta-depleted transplantation in children. This clonotype has a handful of counts. Preparing the TCRbeta library involved the use of unique molecular identifiers. TCRdb re-analysed the PCR reads in MiXCR, keeping a single row per CDR3 protein. The sample shows about 200,000 distinct CDR3 sequences, approximately 6.9% of them seen only once. The receptor comes from a boy between 2 and 10 years old with acute lymphoblastic leukemia, due to receive a stem cell transplant. This sample comprised PBMCs, obtained before TCRalphabeta/CD19-depleted stem cell transplant.

The CDR3 loop reads CASSFQRSQPQHF. As DNA, the CDR3 is TGTGCCAGCAGTTTCCAGAGGAGTCAGCCCCAGCATTTT. V is TRBV12-3 or TRBV12-4 and J is TRBJ1-5; D call uncertain. This CDR3 spans 13 amino acids. With 3 bases removed from V and 6 bases from J, the gap between germline ends came to 9 bases.